This TCR beta chain was profiled in a study of long-term antiretroviral therapy in people with HIV (dated 2022 in TCRdb). With regard to the full study: The earliest samples were collected approximately a decade before the 2015 WHO recommendation for immediate ART, a period when ART was typically delayed until CD4 counts fell. Among the 25 to 30 participants with HIV, eleven were female. Whether ART initiation and durable HIV suppression were associated with changes in peripheral blood TRB repertoire composition and diversity was tested in a retrospective serial study. Test extractions of a monoclonal T-cell line alongside under 35 polyclonal samples showed no cross-contamination during QIAcube processing. The cohort contributed over 150 cryopreserved PBMC samples from about 29 adults with confirmed HIV infection, collected serially over a mean of around 6 years (range 1-12). Paper-wide results and their limitations: Narrower CDR3 length ranges were observed in HIV repertoires than in controls, and an antigen-experienced repertoire with only a slight naive shift after ART was suggested by the network structure. The samples span the years 2004 to 2017, and the ART regimens used may be less effective than current regimens. Starting ART was linked to a significant rise in TRB diversity, yet even with long-term ART the diversity remained significantly lower than in transplant donor controls. Inferences about post-ART repertoire changes were limited because no data were available on ART adherence, viral resistance or therapy changes. Because pre-ART samples had limited cell numbers, unsorted PBMC were profiled rather than sorted CD4+ and CD8+ T cells. Since PBMC availability was limited, sequencing covered only the TCR beta chain, with no alpha chain pairing. The repertoire was dominated across all time points by expanded TRB clones identified before ART initiation, although this dominance was seen to fluctuate and to decrease in many PLHIV after ART.

Inclusion was restricted to participants for whom at least one PBMC sample before ART initiation and at least two post-ART samples were available. All participants with HIV were treated in the United States of America. Before DNA extraction, cryopreserved samples of about 0.95-11 million PBMC were thawed and then washed. At the time of the earliest PBMC sample, participants with HIV were aged between roughly 20 and 54 years. Per participant, PBMC samples came from 1-4 timepoints prior to ART initiation and 2-8 timepoints following ART initiation, for a median of 7 samples. For every participant, serial HIV viral load, CD4+ T-cell count, ART history and demographic data were obtained. Genomic DNA was extracted from unsorted PBMC with a Qiagen kit on a QIAcube, processed in batches of 12 samples. The immunoSEQ hsTCRB v3.0 assay was used at survey level resolution to sequence the TRB variable region. The target sequencing depth for TRB was about 40,000-50,000 T-cell genomes per sample. Pooled TRB libraries were sequenced on an Illumina MiSeq with a v3 150-cycle kit. In the paper's pipeline: Repertoire analysis was run in R within a reproducible Nextflow workflow that covered QC, data transformation and analysis. Custom analyses were implemented in LymphoSeq2, an R package for AIRR-Seq data exploration. After excluding a handful of samples that yielded fewer than 5000 total TRB sequences, 150 to 200 HIV repertoires remained for analysis. Among the 200 or so HIV repertoires that were kept, around 60 were collected before ART initiation and over 120 were collected after ART initiation. Repertoires were downsampled to 5000 TRB nucleotide sequences, and summary statistics were averaged over 100 downsampling iterations. TRB sequences were retained for analysis only if CDR3 regions of at least seven amino acids were present. Diversity was assessed using a clonality score derived from Shannon entropy and using the Gini coefficient. Repertoire networks linked the top 5000 CDR3 amino acid sequences whenever two sequences differed by an edit distance of one. Antigen specificity groups and MHC restriction were predicted for TRB CDR3 amino acid sequences with GLIPH2. To flag known associations with CMV, EBV, HIV or tissue antigens, CDR3 amino acid sequences were compared against VDJdb and McPAS-TCR. Pre-ART, post-ART and control groups were compared with Wilcoxon signed-rank tests and Holm-Bonferroni correction. Here the immuneACCESS table is served through TCRdb, limited to in-frame sequences with V and J called. Missing clones are a known gap in these copies; in checked studies unresolved V genes cover under half, and the rest lacks a known reason. V and J calls and clone size follow that table, whereas D and trimming were derived from the DNA. In all, the sample holds 35,000 to 40,000 clones, and around 85% of those were seen once. Together, the top ten hold over 5% of the sample.

Remarks on this clone: The antigen it binds to is not known. No quality values exist for individual bases; no much larger clone is one base distant.

The germline V gene (reference sequence) supplies CDR1 MNHEY and CDR2 SMNVEV. V is pruned by 6 bases and J by 5 bases, leaving 9 bases of the junction without a gene match. The CDR3 holds 16 amino acids from the cysteine to the phenylalanine. The only DNA kept is the CDR3, 48 bases in frame from the first base. The source is a man aged 18 to 30 with HIV. The rearrangement combines TRBV27 with TRBJ2-5; the central 13 bases match TRBD2. The sample consisted of unsorted PBMCs, taken 1.5 years after starting antiretroviral therapy. In nucleotide form, the sequence is TGTGCCAGCAGAGAATGGACTAGCGGGAGAAATGAGACCCAGTACTTC. The resulting protein is CASREWTSGRNETQYF.